The 29 T cell receptor beta chains listed next were all sequenced from one sample in a study of T-cell reconstitution after alpha-beta-depleted transplantation in children. The TCRbeta library was prepared with unique molecular identifiers. TCRdb recomputed calls from the PCR reads with MiXCR, one row per CDR3 protein. The table has over 150,000 distinct CDR3 sequences, roughly 6.8% seen once. The material sequenced was PBMCs from the stem cell graft donor, taken from the stem cell graft. Every receptor here comes from a human donor who donated a stem cell graft to a child with Wiskott-Aldrich syndrome.

This clonotype was seen at least ten times. V and J are TRBV20-1 and TRBJ2-1, with D tentatively TRBD2 (6 bases). Germline V lookup: CDR1 DFQATT, CDR2 SNEGSKA (reference sequence). This CDR3 is built from 15 residues. Between the trimmed V and J ends, which lost 5 bases and 5 bases, there was a span of 19 bases. CDR3 DNA sequence: TGCAGTGCTCCTAACCCCCGACGGGGGAACAATGAGCAGTTCTTC. This translates into CSAPNPRRGNNEQFF.

This clonotype was seen ten or more times. The rearrangement links TRBV12-3 or TRBV12-4 to TRBJ2-6, with 9 bases fitting TRBD1. J lost 2 bases, V lost 5 bases, and 7 bases had no gene match. The CDR3 covers 17 residues. The CDR3 nucleotides read TGTGCCAGCAGTAGAGGGACAGGGCAAGCTGGGGCCAACGTCCTGACTTTC. Translating gives CASSRGTGQAGANVLTF.

This clonotype was counted ten times or more. The chain couples TRBV27 to TRBJ1-2; TRBD1 might be the D (6 bases). This CDR3 spans 13 amino acids. Germline V gene lookup returns CDR1 MNHEY and CDR2 SMNVEV (reference sequence). V shed 6 bases and J shed 5 bases, with 13 bases lying between them. The CDR3 DNA follows: TGTGCCAGCAGACGGACAGAAAAATATGGCTACACCTTC. This translates into CASRRTEKYGYTF.

This clonotype was found many times. The V call is TRBV12-3 or TRBV12-4, the J call TRBJ2-1; 7 positions agree with TRBD2. Trimming removed 5 bases from V and 3 bases from J; junction bases left unmatched: 7. The CDR3 runs to 15 residues. The CDR3 coding sequence is TGTGCCAGCAGTGGGGGGGGGAGCGGCTACAATGAGCAGTTCTTC. The encoded protein is CASSGGGSGYNEQFF.

This clonotype was found many times. The rearrangement joins TRBV20-1 to TRBJ2-5; 12 nucleotides match TRBD2. Germline CDR1 DFQATT, CDR2 SNEGSKA (reference sequence). With 5 bases clipped from V and 5 bases from J, the junction kept 9 bases outside the gene matches. This CDR3 contains 15 residues. Here the CDR3 DNA reads TGCAGTGCTGTAAGACTAGCGGGAGCTTCGGAGACCCAGTACTTC. Translated: CSAVRLAGASETQYF.

This clonotype was detected ten times or more. The genes are TRBV7-2 and TRBJ2-7, with D unclear. CDR1 SGHTA and CDR2 FQGNSA come from the germline V gene. This CDR3 contains 13 residues. The V end was cut by 3 bases, the J end by 3 bases, with 9 bases between. In DNA form, the CDR3 reads TGTGCCAGCAGCTTCGCCGATCTCTACGAGCAGTACTTC. Encoded protein: CASSFADLYEQYF.

This clonotype appeared a few times. The V gene is TRBV7-2, the J gene TRBJ2-5, with 13 bases aligning to TRBD2. The CDR3 extends over 15 amino acids. J gave up 1 base and V 6 bases, and 2 bases lay outside the gene matches. Germline V gene data show CDR1 as SGHTA and CDR2 as FQGNSA. The CDR3 loop is CASRGLAGRQETQYF. In nucleotides, the CDR3 is TGTGCCAGCAGGGGACTAGCGGGACGCCAAGAGACCCAGTACTTC. The whole variable domain, filled in from reference TRBV7-2 and TRBJ2-5, reads GAGVSQSPSNKVTEKGKDVELRCDPISGHTALYWYRQSLGQGLEFLIYFQGNSAPDKSGLPSDRFSAERTGGSVSTLTIQRTQQEDSAVYLCASRGLAGRQETQYFGPGTRLLVL.

This clonotype has just a few counts. This chain uses TRBV11-2 with TRBJ2-1; TRBD2 matches at 10 bases. This CDR3 has 16 amino acids. Germline assignment: CDR1 SGHAT and CDR2 FQNNGV. V lost 7 bases to trimming and J lost 10 bases; unmatched junction nucleotides: 16. The DNA for the CDR3 is TGTGCCAGCACCTCAACACCGGGACTAGCGAGAGCAGAGCAGTTCTTC. This codes for CASTSTPGLARAEQFF. The whole variable domain, filled in from reference TRBV11-2 and TRBJ2-1, reads EAGVAQSPRYKIIEKRQSVAFWCNPISGHATLYWYQQILGQGPKLLIQFQNNGVVDDSQLPKDRFSAERLKGVDSTLKIQPAKLEDSAVYLCASTSTPGLARAEQFFGPGTRLTVL.

This clonotype was recorded at least ten times. In nucleotides, the CDR3 is TGTGCCAGCAGCTTAGAGCGGGGGACTAATGAAAAACTGTTTTTT. Its translation is CASSLERGTNEKLFF. V usage is TRBV11-2 and J usage is TRBJ1-4; weak D call: TRBD1 (5 bases). Germline CDR1 reads SGHAT; CDR2 reads FQNNGV. Between the trimmed V and J ends, which lost 0 bases and 2 bases, there was a span of 7 bases. This CDR3 comprises 15 residues.

This clonotype has a count of ten or more. The rearrangement joins TRBV5-1 to TRBJ2-3; the D gene is possibly TRBD2 (6 bases). This CDR3 is built from 15 residues. Germline lookup yields CDR1 SGHRS and CDR2 YFSETQ. V lost 4 bases and J lost 5, with 17 bases in between. The CDR3 sequence: CASSPPGLGGDTQYF. The CDR3 coding sequence is TGCGCCAGCAGCCCTCCGGGCTTGGGAGGAGATACGCAGTATTTT.

This clonotype appeared many times. The chain carries TRBV30 and TRBJ1-1; 7 bases map to TRBD1. There are 12 residues in the CDR3. V lost 5 bases to trimming and J lost 5 bases; unmatched junction nucleotides: 5. Germline CDR1 and CDR2: GTSNPN and SVGIG (reference sequence). CDR3 sequence: CAWDRVMTEAFF. The CDR3 DNA reads TGTGCCTGGGACAGGGTTATGACTGAAGCTTTCTTT.

This clonotype was observed at least ten times. CDR3: CASSQDFTDSEQFF. CDR3 coding DNA: TGCGCCAGCAGCCAAGATTTCACTGACTCGGAGCAGTTCTTC. The J gene is TRBJ2-1, the V gene TRBV4-3, with D uncertain. The CDR3 length is 14 residues. V was pared by 0 bases and J by 10 bases, with 13 bases between. Germline CDR1 is LGHNA and CDR2 is YSLEER.

This clonotype has more than one count but fewer than ten. CDR3 sequence (DNA): TGTGCCAGCAGCGTAGACCGGGACACCCTAGCCAAAAACATTCAGTACTTC. The encoded protein is CASSVDRDTLAKNIQYF. The rearrangement uses TRBV7-8 and TRBJ2-4, with D possibly being TRBD1 (6 bases). The CDR3 has 17 amino acids. V dropped 5 bases and J dropped 0 bases, with 17 bases sitting between them. The germline gives CDR1 SGHVS, CDR2 FQNEAQ.

A few counts support this clonotype. This sequence joins TRBV10-3 and TRBJ1-1; D may be TRBD1 (5 bases). The CDR3 consists of 14 residues. CDR1 is ENHRY, CDR2 SYGVKD, per germline. The germline V and J ends were trimmed by 0 bases and 1 base, with 6 bases remaining between them. CDR3 in amino acids: CAISESGGNTEAFF. In DNA, the CDR3 is TGTGCCATCAGTGAGTCGGGGGGGAACACTGAAGCTTTCTTT.

This clonotype was recorded many times. The V call is TRBV3-1, the J call TRBJ2-5; 8 nucleotides align to TRBD2. The CDR3 extends over 14 amino acids. The germline V gene has CDR1 LGHDT and CDR2 YNNKEL (reference sequence). V dropped 5 bases and J dropped 5; count of bases not matched to a gene: 7. The CDR3 DNA reads TGTGCCAGCAGCTCGGGGGGGCTCTGGGAGACCCAGTACTTC. Translating gives CASSSGGLWETQYF.

This clonotype has more than one count but fewer than ten. The chain has TRBV3-1 and TRBJ1-2; a possible D gene is TRBD1 (5 bases). V was cut by 4 bases and J by 0 bases, with 9 bases left in between. In germline, CDR1 is LGHDT, CDR2 YNNKEL (reference sequence). This CDR3 spans 14 amino acids. The CDR3 coding sequence is TGTGCCAGCAGCCCAAAGGGGTCTAACTATGGCTACACCTTC. Protein sequence: CASSPKGSNYGYTF.

This clonotype was recorded at least ten times. CDR3 loop: CASSLQRVASSTDTQYF. The CDR3 DNA reads TGTGCCAGCAGCTTACAAAGGGTAGCGTCTAGCACAGATACGCAGTATTTT. The chain employs TRBV7-8 and TRBJ2-3, with TRBD2 as a possible D gene (5 bases). V shed 2 bases and J shed 0 bases, with 15 bases lying between them. This CDR3 has 17 residues. Germline V CDR1 and CDR2: SGHVS, FQNEAQ.

This chain uses TRBV5-6 with TRBJ2-1; 11 bases match TRBD2. Germline loops: CDR1 SGHDT, CDR2 YYEEEE. Trimming took 3 bases from V and 4 from J; bases not matched to a gene: 3. The CDR3 loop spans 15 amino acids. The chain's CDR3 is CASSWGTSGYNEQFF. In nucleotides, the CDR3 is TGTGCCAGCAGCTGGGGGACTAGCGGTTACAATGAGCAGTTCTTC.

The chain carries TRBV18 and TRBJ2-7, with 9 bases fitting TRBD1. Per germline, CDR1 KGHSH and CDR2 LQKENI. Germline trimming cut 3 bases from V and 2 bases from J; bases unmatched to any gene: 5. The CDR3 extends over 15 amino acids. The chain's CDR3 is CASSPGQGGPYEQYF. The CDR3 coding sequence is TGTGCCAGCTCACCGGGACAGGGAGGTCCCTACGAGCAGTACTTC. The full variable domain, with the rest looked up from reference TRBV18 and TRBJ2-7, is NAGVMQNPRHLVRRRGQEARLRCSPMKGHSHVYWYRQLPEEGLKFMVYLQKENIIDESGMPKERFSAEFPKEGPSILRIQQVVRGDSAAYFCASSPGQGGPYEQYFGPGTRLTVT.

This clonotype was picked up a small number of times. CDR3 in amino acids: CASSYRGGGRTSGNTIYF. CDR3 DNA sequence: TGTGCCAGCAGTTACAGAGGGGGGGGCAGAACCTCTGGAAACACCATATATTTT. The V and J genes are TRBV6-5 and TRBJ1-3; a possible D gene is TRBD1 (6 bases). This CDR3 region has 18 residues. V lost 2 bases, J lost 0 bases, and 17 bases lay in between. Germline loops: CDR1 MNHEY, CDR2 SVGAGI.

This clonotype has ten or more counts. This sequence joins TRBV4-3 and TRBJ2-1; 9 nucleotides match TRBD2. Trimming at V came to 5 bases and at J to 7 bases, leaving 9 bases not matched to a gene. Looked up from germline, CDR1 is LGHNA and CDR2 is YSLEER. The CDR3 totals 15 residues. The CDR3 loop is CASSYGIAGANEQFF. In DNA form, the CDR3 reads TGCGCCAGCAGCTACGGGATAGCGGGAGCAAATGAGCAGTTCTTC.

This sequence joins TRBV24-1 and TRBJ2-5, with 10 bases aligning to TRBD1. J was trimmed by 10 bases and V by 3 bases; bases with no gene match: 10. CDR1 and CDR2 from the germline V gene are KGHDR and SFDVKD. There are 15 residues in the CDR3. In DNA, the CDR3 is TGTGCCACCAGTGATCCGCCTGGGACAGGGGTTGGCCAGTACTTC. Encoded protein: CATSDPPGTGVGQYF.

At least ten counts were recorded for this clonotype. The rearrangement joins TRBV5-1 to TRBJ1-6; no clear D. The length of the CDR3 is 14 residues. V was clipped by 0 bases and J by 8 bases, with 9 bases between them. Germline CDR1 reads SGHRS; CDR2 reads YFSETQ. The CDR3 loop reads CASSLVGSDSPLHF. CDR3 DNA sequence: TGCGCCAGCAGCTTGGTGGGGAGCGATTCACCCCTCCACTTT.

With respect to this clonotype: This may arise from a read error, as a much more abundant clone is one base away. This chain links TRBV20-1 with TRBJ1-2; no clear D gene. This CDR3 is built from 10 residues. Germline V gives CDR1 DFQATT, CDR2 SNEGSKA (reference sequence). The CDR3 coding sequence is TGCGGTGCACCTAACTATGGCTACACCTTC. It is translated as CGAPNYGYTF.

The table lists this clonotype with many counts. The gene calls are TRBV6-5 and TRBJ2-3; 8 bases line up with TRBD2. The CDR3 has 14 residues. Germline V lookup: CDR1 MNHEY, CDR2 SVGAGI. Trimming cost V 4 bases and J 4 bases; bases outside gene matches: 4. The CDR3 spells CASSSRGVADTQYF. The CDR3 DNA reads as TGTGCCAGCAGTTCGCGGGGGGTAGCAGATACGCAGTATTTT.

This clonotype was observed at least ten times. The chain carries TRBV7-2 and TRBJ2-1; 8 nucleotides align to TRBD2. Germline CDR1 reads SGHTA; CDR2 reads FQGNSA. CDR3 size: 13 residues. Losses at the gene ends were 6 bases for V and 9 bases for J; bases not matched to a gene: 7. The CDR3 spells CASRRSGSPEQFF. CDR3 nucleotides: TGTGCCAGCAGGCGAAGCGGGAGCCCTGAGCAGTTCTTC.

The chain couples TRBV30 to TRBJ2-7, with 9 positions matching TRBD2. The CDR3 runs 14 residues. V dropped 2 bases and J dropped 6; count of bases not matched to a gene: 8. Looked up from germline, CDR1 is GTSNPN and CDR2 is SVGIG (reference sequence). In nucleotides, the CDR3 is TGTGCCTGGAGTAAGTTAGCGGGGGTCGGCGAGCAGTACTTC. As protein: CAWSKLAGVGEQYF.

This clonotype was recorded many times. This chain uses TRBV30 with TRBJ2-5, with D tentatively TRBD2 (6 bases). Trimming removed 3 bases at V and 4 bases at J, with 18 bases between. The CDR3 contains 15 residues. Germline CDR1 GTSNPN, CDR2 SVGIG (reference sequence). CDR3 bases: TGTGCCTGGAGCGCCGGCGGCGGGAAGGGAGAGACCCAGTACTTC. Translation gives CAWSAGGGKGETQYF.

This clonotype came up many times. The chain combines TRBV12-3 or TRBV12-4 with TRBJ2-1; the match to TRBD2 covers 11 bases. J was trimmed by 7 bases and V by 5 bases; bases with no gene match: 7. The CDR3 is 15 residues long. CDR3 in amino acids: CASSPTSGSPNEQFF. DNA for the CDR3: TGTGCCAGCAGTCCTACTAGCGGGAGTCCAAATGAGCAGTTCTTC.